This TCR beta chain originates from a study of T cell clonality in common variable immunodeficiency (dated by TCRdb to 2014 to 2015). Overall study results and their limits: Patient heterogeneity within the CVID cohort put limits on correlating repertoire features with clinical complications. Even though DNA input was the same, control samples had an average of roughly 76,000 unique sequences each, compared with roughly 30,000 in CVID samples. Reportedly, TCRbeta sequences from CVID had fewer deletions and N-nucleotide insertions, and highly modified clones with 13 or more V deletions were absent from CVID. According to the authors, figuring out what caused the increased clonality in CVID would require sequencing the repertoires of T cell subpopulations. TCRbeta clonality was higher in CVID subjects than in healthy controls (t-test p = 0.018), and the increase was most characteristic of about a third of subjects. CVID subjects shared fewer TCRbeta clones with each other than healthy controls did (p < 0.0001).

According to the germline V gene (reference sequence), CDR1 reads GTSNPN and CDR2 reads SVGIG. The CDR3 starts with the cysteine, ends with the phenylalanine, and has 13 residues. The DNA covers only part of the CDR3, 30 bases in frame from base 1. Only a few counts were recorded for this clone. Its antigen is not yet known. The read terminates 3 residues ahead of where the CDR3 ends, so the germline J gene completes it. Most CVID patients and most healthy controls were of Caucasian heritage. From each donor, roughly 4.5 to 8 ml of heparinized peripheral whole blood was collected. Genomic DNA from adults with common variable immune deficiency (CVID) and from healthy adult controls was the source for sequencing TCRbeta CDR3 repertoires. The control group was made up of some 22 healthy adult volunteers (about ten male and about twelve female) whose ages ranged from roughly 20 to 66 years, with a mean age of roughly 33. Diluted blood was density-centrifuged over Hypaque 1077 or Ficoll-Paque to isolate peripheral blood mononuclear cells. Unsorted mononuclear cells served as the source of genomic DNA, which was extracted either by Qiagen column purification or by a centrifugation-based method.

For sequencing, equivalent amounts of genomic DNA were input from CVID and control samples. For every sample, a 60 bp segment covering the rearranged TCRbeta CDR3 region was amplified and then sequenced. The immunoSEQ assay, a bias-corrected multiplex PCR combined with high-throughput sequencing, was used to amplify TCRbeta. On the authors' methods: Every unique nucleotide sequence was considered a clone and was annotated with V, D and J genes, copy number and frequency. Sequences were labeled productive if in frame, and non-productive if out of frame or containing stop codons. As previously described, clonality was calculated on the basis of Shannon's entropy. The predicted amino acid sequences of productive clones were used to derive mean CDR3 Kyte-Doolittle hydropathy. The R hclust function was used to hierarchically cluster scaled V gene usage with Manhattan distance and complete linkage. Sharing of clones by CDR3 amino acid sequence was evaluated by resampling 12 repertoires per group over 100 rounds. Repertoires were searched for roughly 63 published EBV-specific and fewer than 300 published CMV-specific TCRbeta sequences. Analysis left out two CVID samples that produced under 10,000 sequences, so around 40 CVID repertoires remained. TCRdb re-hosts the immuneACCESS table, in-frame sequences only. Its copies lack some clones; in the studies checked, an unresolved V gene accounts for under half of them, and the cause for the rest is not known. V and J calls and clone size come straight from that table; D and trimming were deduced from the DNA. This sample includes 50,000 to 55,000 clones, and none of them was observed just once. 1.8% of the sample belongs to the ten largest clones.

The V gene is TRBV30 and the J gene is TRBJ2-4, with no confidently assigned D gene. Material: peripheral blood mononuclear cells. The sequence derives from a person between 18 and 69 years old in good health. The CDR3 corresponds to CAWIQPPNYGQYF. Partial CDR3 DNA: TGTGCCTGGATCCAGCCCCCTAACTATGGT.